This T cell receptor beta chain was sequenced for a study of HIV-infected children after antiretroviral therapy interruption. The table lists this clonotype with many counts. Indicated treatment: PENTA 11 planned treatment interruption arm or continuous ART arm. RNA-based 3' RACE libraries used unique molecular identifiers. TCRdb passed the 3' RACE reads through MiXCR, listing each CDR3 protein once. The sample lists around 50,000 distinct CDR3 sequences, 3.5% to 5% occurring once. The CDR3 runs to 11 residues. Trimming shortened V by 2 bases and J by 4 bases, and 3 bases separated the two germline ends. Germline V gene lookup returns CDR1 SEHNR and CDR2 FQNEAQ (reference sequence).

The chain employs TRBV7-9 and TRBJ2-7; D not resolved. The specimen was CD45RA+ CD4+ T cells from PBMCs, pooled from several time points, collected from a donor given antiretroviral therapy, either interrupted or continuous. Subset given: naive CD4+ CD45RA+ CD45RO- T cells. The clonotype originates from a pool of human donors with HIV. The CDR3 nucleotides are TGTGCCAGCAGCTTACAGTACGAGCAGTACTTC. It yields the protein CASSLQYEQYF.